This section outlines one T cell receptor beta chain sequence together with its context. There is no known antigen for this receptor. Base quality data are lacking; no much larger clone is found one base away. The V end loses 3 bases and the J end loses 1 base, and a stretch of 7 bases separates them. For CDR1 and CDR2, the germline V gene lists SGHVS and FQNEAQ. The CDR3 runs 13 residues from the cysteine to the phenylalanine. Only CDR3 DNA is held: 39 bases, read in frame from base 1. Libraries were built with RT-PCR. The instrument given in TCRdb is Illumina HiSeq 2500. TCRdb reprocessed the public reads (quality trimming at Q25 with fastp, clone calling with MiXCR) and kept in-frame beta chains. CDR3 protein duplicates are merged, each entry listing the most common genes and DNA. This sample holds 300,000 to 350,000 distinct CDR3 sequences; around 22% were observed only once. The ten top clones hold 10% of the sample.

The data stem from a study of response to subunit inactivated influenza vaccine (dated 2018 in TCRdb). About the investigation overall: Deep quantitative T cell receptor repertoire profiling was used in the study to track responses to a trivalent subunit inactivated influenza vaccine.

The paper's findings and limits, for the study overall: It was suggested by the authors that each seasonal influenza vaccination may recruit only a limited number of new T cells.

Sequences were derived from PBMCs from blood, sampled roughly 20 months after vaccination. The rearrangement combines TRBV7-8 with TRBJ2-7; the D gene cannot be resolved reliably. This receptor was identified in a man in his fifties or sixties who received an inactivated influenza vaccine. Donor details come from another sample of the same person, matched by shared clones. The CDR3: CASSFGESYEQYF. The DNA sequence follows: TGTGCCAGCAGCTTCGGCGAGTCCTACGAGCAGTACTTC.